The 20 T cell receptor beta chains in this list originate from one sample, sequenced in a study of blood T cell repertoires in COVID-19. Repertoires were generated with immunoSEQ multiplex PCR, while TCRdb's copy carries only in-frame clones and drops some. The table records a few hundred thousand clones, just under 85% of them present only once. The sequenced material came from peripheral blood. All receptors derive from a woman aged 50 to 65 with active or convalescent COVID-19.

V and J are TRBV6-4 and TRBJ2-2; 11 bases map to TRBD2. The CDR3 is made up of 17 amino acids. V shed 5 bases, J shed 0 bases, and the junction held 5 bases outside the gene matches. Per germline, CDR1 MRHNA and CDR2 SNTAGT. CDR3 bases: TGTGCCAGCAGTAGGCTAGCGGGAGGAGCGAACACCGGGGAGCTGTTTTTT. Protein sequence: CASSRLAGGANTGELFF.

The rearrangement uses TRBV6-5 and TRBJ1-3, with D possibly being TRBD1 (6 bases). The CDR3 runs 15 residues. V was shortened by 3 bases and J by 4 bases, with 13 bases between the two germline ends. Germline V gives CDR1 MNHEY, CDR2 SVGAGI. The CDR3, as DNA: TGTGCCAGCAGTTATACAGGGTTAGCGGGAAACACCATATATTTT. It encodes CASSYTGLAGNTIYF.

The gene calls are TRBV5-1 and TRBJ2-2; D is unclear. Trimming removed 0 bases at V and 6 bases at J, with 12 bases between. The CDR3 length is 15 residues. Germline V lookup: CDR1 SGHRS, CDR2 YFSETQ. For the CDR3, the DNA is TGCGCCAGCAGCTTGGCCCCAGACTGGGCCGGGGAGCTGTTTTTT. It is translated as CASSLAPDWAGELFF.

The chain has TRBV4-1 and TRBJ2-1; 11 nucleotides align to TRBD2. The length of the CDR3 is 17 residues. Germline V lookup: CDR1 MGHRA, CDR2 YSYEKL. V lost 2 bases, J lost 6 bases, and 9 bases stayed unmatched. The CDR3 sequence is CASSQPTLGTSGNEQFF. The CDR3 bases are TGCGCCAGCAGCCAACCAACTCTCGGGACTAGCGGCAATGAGCAGTTCTTC.

The chain links TRBV9 to TRBJ2-1; 7 bases match TRBD2. The CDR3 is made up of 13 amino acids. Germline assignment: CDR1 SGDLS and CDR2 YYNGEE. The J segment lost 9 bases and the V segment lost 0 bases, leaving 3 bases of the junction unmatched. CDR3 DNA: TGTGCCAGCAGCGTAGTCAGGGAGGGTGAGCAGTTCTTC. Its protein is CASSVVREGEQFF.

This clone is a singleton in its sample. This same CDR3 is encoded by further DNA sequences in the sample. This chain links TRBV19 with TRBJ2-2; tentatively, D is TRBD2 (5 bases). The CDR3 contains 15 residues. The V gene lost 6 bases and the J gene lost 1 base, with 12 bases spanning the gap. The V gene's germline CDR1 is LNHDA and CDR2 SQIVND (reference sequence). This chain's CDR3 is CASSPRRGNTGELFF. CDR3 in DNA: TGTGCCAGTAGCCCGAGACGGGGGAACACCGGGGAGCTGTTTTTT.

This chain links TRBV29-1 with TRBJ2-7; maybe TRBD1 (6 bases). The V gene lost 7 bases and the J gene lost 2 bases, with 12 bases spanning the gap. This CDR3 comprises 12 residues. Germline V gene lookup returns CDR1 SQVTM and CDR2 ANQGSEA. The CDR3 reads CSATGATYEQYF. CDR3 DNA: TGCAGCGCGACAGGCGCCACCTACGAGCAGTACTTC.

This chain uses TRBV21-1 with TRBJ1-1; the D call in the table, TRBD1, was not verified against the DNA. TRBV21-1 is listed as a pseudogene. This CDR3 spans 17 amino acids. CDR3 sequence (DNA): TGTGCCAGCAGCAAAGACAGGAAGAGGCGCCCGAACACTGAAGCTTTCTTT. Translation: CASSKDRKRRPNTEAFF.

This chain joins TRBV5-1 and TRBJ2-7, with D perhaps matching TRBD2 (5 bases). Deletions cut 4 bases from V and 3 bases from J, with 17 bases between. Germline values: CDR1 SGHRS, CDR2 YFSETQ. This CDR3 spans 15 amino acids. The CDR3 nucleotides are TGCGCCAGCAGCGAAATAGGGAGAGTGCGCTACGAGCAGTACTTC. This codes for CASSEIGRVRYEQYF.

V and J are TRBV5-1 and TRBJ1-2; TRBD1 agrees at 7 bases. With 2 bases clipped from V and 1 base from J, the junction kept 8 bases outside the gene matches. This CDR3 is 16 amino acids long. Germline V gene data show CDR1 as SGHRS and CDR2 as YFSETQ. DNA for the CDR3: TGCGCCAGCAGCTTATCACCGGGACAGAATAACTATGGCTACACCTTC. Translated: CASSLSPGQNNYGYTF.

This chain joins TRBV28 and TRBJ2-3, with TRBD2 matching 13 bases. This CDR3 has 22 residues. Per germline, CDR1 MDHEN and CDR2 SYDVKM. V was clipped by 6 bases and J by 0 bases; unmatched bases: 21. CDR3 amino acids: CASSQTSLLAGGPRGSTDTQYF. DNA of the CDR3: TGTGCCAGCAGCCAGACCTCCCTACTAGCGGGAGGGCCACGAGGTAGCACAGATACGCAGTATTTT.

The rearrangement links TRBV5-6 to TRBJ2-1, with 11 nucleotides matching TRBD2. J gave up 4 bases and V 3 bases, and 3 bases lay outside the gene matches. The CDR3 has 15 residues. The germline CDR1 and CDR2 sequences are SGHDT and YYEEEE. CDR3 amino acids: CASSWGLAVYNEQFF. The CDR3 coding sequence is TGTGCCAGCAGCTGGGGACTAGCGGTTTACAATGAGCAGTTCTTC.

This clone was recorded only once. The chain links TRBV24-1 to TRBJ2-7; D is perhaps TRBD2 (6 bases). Trimming cost V 5 bases and J 2 bases, with 12 bases left between them. Germline CDR1 and CDR2: KGHDR and SFDVKD. There are 14 residues in the CDR3. CDR3 protein: CATSGGGDPYEQYF. The CDR3 bases are TGTGCCACCAGTGGAGGAGGGGACCCCTACGAGCAGTACTTC.

This chain connects TRBV28 to TRBJ1-4; D is uncertain. Per germline, CDR1 MDHEN and CDR2 SYDVKM. Trimming removed 2 bases at V and 8 bases at J, with 18 bases between. The CDR3 contains 16 residues. As DNA, the CDR3 is TGTGCCAGCAGTTTACGTGTGGCGGTTAGTAGGGAAAAACTGTTTTTT. Its protein product is CASSLRVAVSREKLFF.

Relative to its sample, this clone is medium-sized (0.01 to 0.1%). This CDR3 is also generated by other DNA sequences in the sample. The rearrangement joins TRBV27 to TRBJ2-1, with 12 bases aligning to TRBD2. Germline V lookup: CDR1 MNHEY, CDR2 SMNVEV (reference sequence). The CDR3 is made up of 15 amino acids. V shed 5 bases, J shed 7 bases, and the junction held 6 bases outside the gene matches. The DNA of the CDR3 is TGTGCCAGCAGTCCCCTAGCGGGAGGGGGTAATGAGCAGTTCTTC. Its translation is CASSPLAGGGNEQFF.

The CDR3 nucleotides read TGTGCCACCAGCAGTCAGGGGTTGGAGGCTGAAAAACTGTTTTTT. This gives the protein CATSSQGLEAEKLFF. The V call is TRBV15, the J call TRBJ1-4, with D possibly being TRBD1 (6 bases). The germline gives CDR1 LNHNV, CDR2 YYDKDF (reference sequence). CDR3 length: 15 amino acids. V lost 3 bases to trimming and J lost 7 bases, with 15 bases between them.

J is TRBJ2-2 and V is TRBV12-5; D is perhaps TRBD2 (5 bases). Trimming stripped 0 bases from V and 1 base from J, with 12 bases between. Germline V gene data show CDR1 as LGHNT and CDR2 as FRNRAP. CDR3 length equals 17 residues. In DNA, the CDR3 is TGTGCTAGTGGTTTGGTCTTCGGGGTAGAGAACACCGGGGAGCTGTTTTTT. This encodes CASGLVFGVENTGELFF.

The chain employs TRBV5-1 and TRBJ2-1; TRBD2 matches 7 bases. There are 15 residues in the CDR3. Losses at the gene ends were 0 bases for V and 6 bases for J; bases not matched to a gene: 6. Germline CDR1 reads SGHRS; CDR2 reads YFSETQ. CDR3 protein: CASSLAASGSNEQFF. The CDR3 bases are TGCGCCAGCAGCTTGGCGGCTAGCGGATCCAATGAGCAGTTCTTC.

The genes are TRBV7-2 and TRBJ1-1, with D hard to call. The V and J ends lost 3 bases and 7 bases respectively, with 12 bases between them. This CDR3 is built from 13 residues. Germline assignment: CDR1 SGHTA and CDR2 FQGNSA. The CDR3 region is CASSFLKEVEAFF. The DNA for the CDR3 is TGTGCCAGCAGCTTCCTTAAGGAGGTTGAAGCTTTCTTT.

This clone came up once. The CDR3 here is CASSAGGTPPNYGYTF. CDR3 nucleotides: TGTGCCAGCAGCGCCGGGGGGACACCTCCTAACTATGGCTACACCTTC. V usage is TRBV5-6 and J usage is TRBJ1-2, with TRBD1 as a possible D gene (6 bases). Trimming stripped 4 bases from V and 0 bases from J, with 16 bases between. Germline V gene data show CDR1 as SGHDT and CDR2 as YYEEEE. This CDR3 has 16 amino acids.